A single sample is the source of the 12 T cell receptor beta chains below, sequenced in a study of T-cell reconstitution after alpha-beta-depleted transplantation in children. For TCRbeta, the library was prepared with unique molecular identifiers. One entry per CDR3 protein, called by TCRdb with MiXCR from the PCR reads. This sample has about 400,000 distinct CDR3 sequences; about an eighth occur once, and the top ten carry around 4.5%. The material was PBMCs, obtained from the stem cell graft. The receptor source for this set is a human donor who donated a stem cell graft to a child with Fanconi anemia.

The table lists this clonotype with a few counts. V gene TRBV20-1 combines with J gene TRBJ1-4, with 7 bases identical to TRBD1. V lost 2 bases, J lost 7 bases, and 7 bases stayed unmatched. There are 14 residues in the CDR3. CDR1 is DFQATT and CDR2 is SNEGSKA in the germline V gene (reference sequence). CDR3 sequence (DNA): TGCAGTGCTAGAAACAGGGGTGTTGGTGAAAAACTGTTTTTT. Its protein product is CSARNRGVGEKLFF.

The chain recombines TRBV30 with TRBJ2-1; TRBD2 aligns across 8 bases. This CDR3 has 13 amino acids. The V gene's germline CDR1 is GTSNPN and CDR2 SVGIG (reference sequence). The junction had 6 bases not matched to a gene; V was cut back by 5 bases and J by 6 bases. Here the CDR3 DNA reads TGTGCCTGGGAAGGACTAGCTGGCAATGAGCAGTTCTTC. Translated: CAWEGLAGNEQFF.

This clonotype has more than one count but fewer than ten. The chain uses TRBV6-6 and TRBJ1-1; D remains ambiguous. CDR3 length equals 13 residues. The V gene's germline CDR1 is MNHNY and CDR2 SVGAGI (reference sequence). The V and J ends lost 7 bases and 4 bases respectively, with 13 bases between them. The CDR3 reads CASKETRGTEAFF. CDR3 sequence (DNA): TGTGCCAGCAAGGAGACCCGGGGCACTGAAGCTTTCTTT.

There are many counts of this clonotype. The V call is TRBV7-2, the J call TRBJ1-1, with D possibly TRBD1 on 5 matching bases. V was trimmed by 11 bases and J by 1 base, leaving 8 bases between them. The germline V gene encodes CDR1 SGHTA and CDR2 FQGNSA. CDR3 length: 11 amino acids. The CDR3 reads CACRGNTEAFF. CDR3 bases: TGTGCCTGTAGGGGGAACACTGAAGCTTTCTTT.

This clonotype has just a few counts. This sequence joins TRBV28 and TRBJ2-7; a possible D gene is TRBD1 (5 bases). This CDR3 region has 12 residues. CDR1 is MDHEN, CDR2 SYDVKM, per germline. Trimming pared 6 bases from V and 6 bases from J, leaving 12 bases between. CDR3 DNA sequence: TGTGCCAGCAGCTCAGGGTTTCCCGAGCAGTACGTC. This codes for CASSSGFPEQYV.

This clonotype was counted between two and nine times. The chain couples TRBV3-1 to TRBJ1-1; D is unresolved. Germline CDR1 LGHDT, CDR2 YNNKEL (reference sequence). The CDR3 spans 12 residues. V dropped 6 bases and J dropped 7 bases, with 12 bases sitting between them. As DNA, the CDR3 is TGTGCCAGCAGGATTGGGGAGGATGAAGCTTTCTTT. Protein sequence: CASRIGEDEAFF.

This chain connects TRBV4-3 to TRBJ2-4; D not certain. The length of the CDR3 is 15 residues. Per germline, CDR1 LGHNA and CDR2 YSLEER. The V end was cut by 0 bases, the J end by 0 bases, with 6 bases between. In DNA form, the CDR3 reads TGCGCCAGCAGCCAAGATCTGCTAGCCAAAAACATTCAGTACTTC. The encoded protein is CASSQDLLAKNIQYF.

V gene TRBV10-1 combines with J gene TRBJ1-2; possibly TRBD1 for D (6 bases). Germline V gives CDR1 WNHNN, CDR2 SYGVQD (reference sequence). CDR3 length: 13 amino acids. Trimming took 4 bases from V and 8 from J, leaving 14 bases between them. The CDR3 bases are TGCGCCAGCAGTGGGGGGGCCTCAGGAGGCTACACCTTC. Translated, it gives CASSGGASGGYTF.

The V call is TRBV11-2, the J call TRBJ2-4, with a possible D match to TRBD2 (6 bases). The ends were cut back, 3 bases at V and 8 bases at J, with 11 bases in the middle. CDR1 SGHAT and CDR2 FQNNGV come from the germline V gene. The CDR3 length is 13 residues. CDR3 nucleotide sequence: TGTGCCAGCAGCTTTGGGCGCGGGGACATTCAGTACTTC. Protein product: CASSFGRGDIQYF.

The chain combines TRBV20-1 with TRBJ2-3, with D unclear. CDR1 and CDR2 from the germline V gene are DFQATT and SNEGSKA (reference sequence). This CDR3 is built from 13 residues. Trimming took off 5 bases at V and 0 bases at J, with 9 bases between the two ends. CDR3 sequence reads: CSAERLSTDTQYF. CDR3 DNA sequence: TGCAGTGCTGAGAGGTTGAGCACAGATACGCAGTATTTT.

This clonotype was seen repeatedly, ten times or more. The rearrangement links TRBV12-3 or TRBV12-4 to TRBJ2-2; 8 bases fit TRBD1. V dropped 5 bases and J dropped 2; count of bases not matched to a gene: 4. The CDR3 is 15 amino acids. The CDR3 protein is CASSDTGGNTGELFF. The CDR3 nucleotides read TGTGCCAGCAGTGATACAGGGGGTAACACCGGGGAGCTGTTTTTT.

About this clonotype itself: The DNA is omitted, as the CDR3 cannot be located on it reliably, and the CDR3 follows TCRdb's listing. This chain's CDR3 is CSASSQGNTGELFFF. The chain is built from TRBV29-1 and TRBJ2-2; TRBD1 is taken as the D call from the table, unchecked against the DNA. Germline V lookup: CDR1 SQVTM, CDR2 ANQGSEA. The CDR3 region is 15 residues in length, termini included.